Presented here are 7 T cell receptor beta chains from one specimen sequenced in a study of blood T cell repertoires in COVID-19. Profiled with immunoSEQ multiplex PCR; TCRdb holds only in-frame clones, not every one. The sample carries 200,000 or so clones, roughly 91% recorded once. The source material was PBMCs or T cells enriched from blood (not recorded which). Source of these receptors: a man aged 25-40 years in a cohort exposed to, infected with or recovered from COVID-19 (not recorded which).

The chain carries TRBV5-6 and TRBJ1-2, with no clear D. This CDR3 is 11 amino acids long. Per the germline V gene, CDR1 is SGHDT and CDR2 is YYEEEE. V gave up 2 bases and J gave up 6 bases, with 5 bases separating them. CDR3 nucleotide sequence: TGTGCCAGCAGCTTTGAGGATGGCTACACCTTC. Translated, it gives CASSFEDGYTF.

The sample holds one count of this clone. The chain carries TRBV11-3 and TRBJ2-7, with 11 positions matching TRBD2. The ends lost 5 bases at V and 2 bases at J; junction bases unmatched: 5. The CDR3 length is 15 residues. Per the germline V gene, CDR1 is SGHNT and CDR2 is YENEEA. This chain's CDR3 is CASSRGTSGTYEQYF. In DNA, the CDR3 is TGTGCCAGCAGCCGCGGGACTAGCGGTACCTACGAGCAGTACTTC.

This clone has a single count. The J gene is TRBJ2-3, the V gene TRBV6-5, with a possible D match to TRBD2 (5 bases). This CDR3 comprises 13 residues. Germline V gene lookup returns CDR1 MNHEY and CDR2 SVGAGI. V dropped 6 bases and J dropped 4 bases, with 11 bases sitting between them. CDR3: CASRKEVADTQYF. In DNA form, the CDR3 reads TGTGCCAGCAGGAAGGAGGTGGCAGATACGCAGTATTTT.

The chain carries TRBV18 and TRBJ1-3; D not certain. With 0 bases removed from V and 5 bases from J, the gap between germline ends came to 5 bases. This CDR3 spans 13 amino acids. The germline V gene encodes CDR1 KGHSH and CDR2 LQKENI. CDR3 region: CASSPPERNTIYF. DNA of the CDR3: TGTGCCAGCTCACCACCTGAGCGAAACACCATATATTTT.

This clone has only one observation. The chain recombines TRBV13 with TRBJ2-2, with 11 bases aligning to TRBD2. Trimming at V came to 5 bases and at J to 4 bases, leaving 12 bases not matched to a gene. This CDR3 has 18 amino acids. From germline, CDR1 is PRHDT and CDR2 FYEKMQ (reference sequence). The CDR3 loop is CASSGGGLAGGFTGELFF. The CDR3, as DNA: TGTGCCAGCAGCGGCGGGGGGCTAGCGGGAGGATTCACCGGGGAGCTGTTTTTT.

This clone was found once. The V and J genes are TRBV7-3 and TRBJ2-3; a possible D gene is TRBD2 (5 bases). This CDR3 has 15 residues. V lost 7 bases, J lost 5 bases, and 19 bases lay in between. Germline V CDR1 and CDR2: SGHTA, FQGTGA. CDR3 DNA sequence: TGTGCCAGCACCCCCACGGGGATTCGGGGAGATACGCAGTATTTT. This codes for CASTPTGIRGDTQYF.

The chain combines TRBV7-8 with TRBJ2-6; 9 bases align to TRBD1. V shed 5 bases, J shed 0 bases, and the junction held 8 bases outside the gene matches. Germline assignment: CDR1 SGHVS and CDR2 FQNEAQ. The CDR3 totals 18 residues. CDR3 coding DNA: TGTGCCAGCAGCGCTCGGGACAGGGTATTCTCTGGGGCCAACGTCCTGACTTTC. This encodes CASSARDRVFSGANVLTF.